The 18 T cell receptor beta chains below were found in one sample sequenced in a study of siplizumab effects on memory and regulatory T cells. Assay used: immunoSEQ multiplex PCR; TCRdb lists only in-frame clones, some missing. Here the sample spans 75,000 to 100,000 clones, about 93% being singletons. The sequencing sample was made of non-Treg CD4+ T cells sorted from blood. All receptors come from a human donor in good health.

CDR3 sequence (DNA): TGTGCCTGGAGGGCGTCACTCAACTATGGCTACACCTTC. This translates into CAWRASLNYGYTF. This chain connects TRBV30 to TRBJ1-2; D unresolved. CDR1 and CDR2 from the germline V gene are GTSNPN and SVGIG (reference sequence). V was pared by 3 bases and J by 2 bases, with 10 bases between. CDR3 size: 13 residues.

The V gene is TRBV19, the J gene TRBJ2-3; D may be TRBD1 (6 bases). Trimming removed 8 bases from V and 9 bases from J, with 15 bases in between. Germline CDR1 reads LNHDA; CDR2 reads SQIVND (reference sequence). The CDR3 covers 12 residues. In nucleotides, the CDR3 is TGTGCCAGTGGACAGCCTAGCTTAACGCAGTATTTT. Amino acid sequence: CASGQPSLTQYF. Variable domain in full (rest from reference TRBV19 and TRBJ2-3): DGGITQSPKYLFRKEGQNVTLSCEQNLNHDAMYWYRQDPGQGLRLIYYSQIVNDFQKGDIAEGYSVSREKKESFPLTVTSAQKNPTAFYLCASGQPSLTQYFGPGTRLTVL.

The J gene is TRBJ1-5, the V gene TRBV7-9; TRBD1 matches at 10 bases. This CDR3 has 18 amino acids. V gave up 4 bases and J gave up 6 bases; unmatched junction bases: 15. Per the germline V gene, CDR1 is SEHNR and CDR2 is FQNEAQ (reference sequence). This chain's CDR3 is CASSSHFFGDRGGQPQHF. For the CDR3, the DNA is TGTGCCAGCAGCTCTCACTTTTTTGGGGACAGGGGCGGTCAGCCCCAGCATTTT.

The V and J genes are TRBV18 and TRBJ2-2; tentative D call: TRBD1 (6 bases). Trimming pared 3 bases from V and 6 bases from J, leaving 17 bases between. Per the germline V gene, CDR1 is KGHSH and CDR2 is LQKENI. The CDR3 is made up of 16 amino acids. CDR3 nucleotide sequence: TGTGCCAGCTCACCCCAAGAGAAAACAGGGTCCGGGGAGCTGTTTTTT. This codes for CASSPQEKTGSGELFF.

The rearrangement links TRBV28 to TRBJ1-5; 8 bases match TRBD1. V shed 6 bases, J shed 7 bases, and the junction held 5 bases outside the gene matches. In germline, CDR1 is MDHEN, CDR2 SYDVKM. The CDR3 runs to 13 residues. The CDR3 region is CASRRQGSQPQHF. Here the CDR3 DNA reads TGTGCCAGCAGGCGACAGGGGAGCCAGCCCCAGCATTTT.

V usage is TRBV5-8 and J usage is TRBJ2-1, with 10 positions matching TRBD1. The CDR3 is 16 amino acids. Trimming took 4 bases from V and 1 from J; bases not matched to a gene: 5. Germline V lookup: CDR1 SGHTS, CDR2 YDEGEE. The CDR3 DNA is TGTGCCAGCAGCCCCCGGACAGGGGGATCCTACAATGAGCAGTTCTTC. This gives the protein CASSPRTGGSYNEQFF.

The CDR3 region has the DNA TGCGCCAGCAGCCTCGGGACAGGGGACTTACGACAGCAGTACTTC. Translated: CASSLGTGDLRQQYF. V gene TRBV5-1 combines with J gene TRBJ2-7; 10 nucleotides line up with TRBD1. The CDR3 has 15 amino acids. J gave up 8 bases and V 4 bases, and 12 bases lay outside the gene matches. Germline V gene lookup returns CDR1 SGHRS and CDR2 YFSETQ.

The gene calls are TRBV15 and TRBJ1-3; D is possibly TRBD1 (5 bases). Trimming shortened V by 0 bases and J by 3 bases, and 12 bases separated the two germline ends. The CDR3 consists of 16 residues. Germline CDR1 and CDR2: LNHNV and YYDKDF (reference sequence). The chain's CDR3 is CATSREGRTLGNTIYF. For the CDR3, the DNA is TGTGCCACCAGCAGAGAGGGACGGACCCTTGGAAACACCATATATTTT.

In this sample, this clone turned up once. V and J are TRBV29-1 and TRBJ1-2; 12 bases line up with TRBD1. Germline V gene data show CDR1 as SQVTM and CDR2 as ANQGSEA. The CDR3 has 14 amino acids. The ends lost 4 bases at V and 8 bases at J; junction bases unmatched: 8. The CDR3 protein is CSVAGQGAHHGYTF. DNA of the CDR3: TGCAGCGTTGCGGGACAGGGGGCTCACCACGGCTACACCTTC. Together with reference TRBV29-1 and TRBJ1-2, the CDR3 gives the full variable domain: SAVISQKPSRDICQRGTSLTIQCQVDSQVTMMFWYRQQPGQSLTLIATANQGSEATYESGFVIDKFPISRPNLTFSTLTVSNMSPEDSSIYLCSVAGQGAHHGYTFGSGTRLTVV.

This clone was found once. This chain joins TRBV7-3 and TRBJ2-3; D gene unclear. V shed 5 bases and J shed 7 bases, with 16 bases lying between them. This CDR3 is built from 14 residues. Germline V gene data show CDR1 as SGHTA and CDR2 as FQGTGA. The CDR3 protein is CASSLYASKNTQYF. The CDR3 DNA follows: TGTGCCAGCAGCCTCTACGCCAGTAAAAATACGCAGTATTTT. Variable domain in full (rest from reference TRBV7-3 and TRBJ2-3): GAGVSQTPSNKVTEKGKYVELRCDPISGHTALYWYRQSLGQGPEFLIYFQGTGAADDSGLPNDRFFAVRPEGSVSTLKIQRTERGDSAVYLCASSLYASKNTQYFGPGTRLTVL.

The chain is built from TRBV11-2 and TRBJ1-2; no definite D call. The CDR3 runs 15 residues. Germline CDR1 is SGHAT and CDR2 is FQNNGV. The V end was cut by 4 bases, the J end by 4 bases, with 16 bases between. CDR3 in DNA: TGTGCCAGCAGCTCTCCCGCCCGGGAAGCCTATGGCTACACCTTC. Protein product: CASSSPAREAYGYTF.

Here the CDR3 DNA reads TGCGCCAGCACATCGGCGGGACTAGCGGGCACAGATACGCAGTATTTT. Translating it yields CASTSAGLAGTDTQYF. The genes are TRBV5-1 and TRBJ2-3; the match to TRBD2 covers 11 bases. The CDR3 runs 16 residues. The V segment lost 6 bases and the J segment 1 base; nucleotides outside the gene matches: 7. Germline V gives CDR1 SGHRS, CDR2 YFSETQ.

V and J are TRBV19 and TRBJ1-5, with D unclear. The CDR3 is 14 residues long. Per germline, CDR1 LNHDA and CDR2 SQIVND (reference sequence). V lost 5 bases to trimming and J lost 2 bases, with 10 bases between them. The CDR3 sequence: CASSGNWGNQPQHF. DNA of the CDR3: TGTGCCAGTAGTGGCAACTGGGGCAATCAGCCCCAGCATTTT.

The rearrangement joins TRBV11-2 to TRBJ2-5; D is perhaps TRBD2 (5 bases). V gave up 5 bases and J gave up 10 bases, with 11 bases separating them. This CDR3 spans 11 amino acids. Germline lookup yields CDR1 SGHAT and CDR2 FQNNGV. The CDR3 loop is CASSPKEVQYF. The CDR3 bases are TGTGCCAGCAGCCCCAAGGAGGTCCAGTACTTC.

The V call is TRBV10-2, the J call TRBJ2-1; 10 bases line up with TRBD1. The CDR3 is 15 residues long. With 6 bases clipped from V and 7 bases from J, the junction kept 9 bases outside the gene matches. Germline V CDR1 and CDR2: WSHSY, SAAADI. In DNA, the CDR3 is TGCGCCAGCAGGGGGGACAGGGGTGCTAGGAATGAGCAGTTCTTC. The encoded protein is CASRGDRGARNEQFF.

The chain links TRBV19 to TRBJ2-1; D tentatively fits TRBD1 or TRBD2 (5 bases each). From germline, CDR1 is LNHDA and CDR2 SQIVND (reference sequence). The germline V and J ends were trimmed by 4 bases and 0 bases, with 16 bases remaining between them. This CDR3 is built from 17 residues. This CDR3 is CASSTTHGAGSYNEQFF. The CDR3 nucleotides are TGTGCCAGTAGTACCACTCATGGGGCGGGCTCCTACAATGAGCAGTTCTTC.

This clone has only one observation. The CDR3 region is CASSVGVQVGGDVETQYF. CDR3 nucleotide sequence: TGTGCCAGCAGCGTAGGGGTTCAGGTCGGCGGGGACGTAGAGACCCAGTACTTC. This chain uses TRBV9 with TRBJ2-5; perhaps TRBD2 as D (6 bases). The CDR3 runs to 18 residues. V lost 0 bases and J lost 4, with 22 bases in between. The germline gives CDR1 SGDLS, CDR2 YYNGEE. The complete variable domain, with remaining parts taken from reference TRBV9 and TRBJ2-5, reads DSGVTQTPKHLITATGQRVTLRCSPRSGDLSVYWYQQSLDQGLQFLIQYYNGEERAKGNILERFSAQQFPDLHSELNLSSLELGDSALYFCASSVGVQVGGDVETQYFGPGTRLLVL.

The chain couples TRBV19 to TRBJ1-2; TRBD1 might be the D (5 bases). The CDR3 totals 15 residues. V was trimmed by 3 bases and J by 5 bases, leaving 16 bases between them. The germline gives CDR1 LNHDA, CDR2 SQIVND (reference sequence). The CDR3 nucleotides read TGTGCCAGTAGTATTTCGTGGAGACAGCAATATGGCTACACCTTC. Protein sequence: CASSISWRQQYGYTF.